Listed here are 11 T cell receptor beta chains from one sample, sequenced in a study of identical twins. TCRdb re-analysed the 5' RACE reads in MiXCR, keeping a single row per CDR3 protein. Among 700,000 or so distinct CDR3 sequences listed, approximately 9% were seen once. These sequences were also reported in another study, on yellow fever vaccine responses in identical twins.

The sequencing sample was made of PBMCs. The source of these receptors is a woman aged 18-35 years in good health.

V usage is TRBV12-3 or TRBV12-4 and J usage is TRBJ2-7; D possibly corresponds to TRBD2 (6 bases). V dropped 3 bases and J dropped 0 bases, with 12 bases sitting between them. This CDR3 contains 15 residues. The CDR3 nucleotides are TGTGCCAGCAGTTTCGGCGGGGCGCTCTCCTACGAGCAGTACTTC. Translating it yields CASSFGGALSYEQYF.

This clonotype was found many times. The chain recombines TRBV29-1 with TRBJ2-3, with D tentatively TRBD1 (6 bases). Germline CDR1 and CDR2: SQVTM and ANQGSEA. V was clipped by 4 bases and J by 2 bases, with 19 bases between them. This CDR3 contains 16 residues. CDR3 DNA sequence: TGCAGCGTTGTACCCCAGAACAGGGCCTCCACAGATACGCAGTATTTT. Translating gives CSVVPQNRASTDTQYF.

This clonotype was counted a few times. V is TRBV12-3 or TRBV12-4 and J is TRBJ2-7; possible D gene TRBD1, 5 bases. This CDR3 is 14 amino acids long. V was pared by 3 bases and J by 3 bases, with 12 bases between. CDR3: CASSFGPQGYEQYF. CDR3 nucleotide sequence: TGTGCCAGCAGTTTCGGTCCCCAGGGCTACGAGCAGTACTTC.

This clonotype was picked up many times. This chain joins TRBV28 and TRBJ2-5; 8 nucleotides line up with TRBD2. The J segment lost 3 bases and the V segment lost 2 bases, leaving 5 bases of the junction unmatched. Germline V gene lookup returns CDR1 MDHEN and CDR2 SYDVKM. This CDR3 comprises 15 residues. As DNA, the CDR3 is TGTGCCAGCAGTTTACCAGCGGGGGCCAAAGAGACCCAGTACTTC. This sequence encodes CASSLPAGAKETQYF.

V and J are TRBV20-1 and TRBJ2-3, with 12 bases that match TRBD2. The J segment lost 0 bases and the V segment lost 4 bases, leaving 5 bases of the junction unmatched. The germline gives CDR1 DFQATT, CDR2 SNEGSKA (reference sequence). The CDR3 runs to 16 residues. Written as DNA, the CDR3 is TGCAGTGCTACCGGACTAGCGGGAACTAGCACAGATACGCAGTATTTT. Translated, it gives CSATGLAGTSTDTQYF.

The rearrangement joins TRBV7-8 to TRBJ2-7; the D gene is possibly TRBD1 (6 bases). Germline-derived CDR1 and CDR2 are SGHVS and FQNEAQ. The CDR3 has 17 amino acids. V lost 5 bases, J lost 6 bases, and 26 bases lay in between. CDR3 sequence (DNA): TGTGCCAGCAGCGTTCCTCACACCGGGACAAGCTTCTCCGAGCAGTACTTC. The encoded protein is CASSVPHTGTSFSEQYF.

V and J are TRBV28 and TRBJ2-4; D is ambiguous. Germline loops: CDR1 MDHEN, CDR2 SYDVKM. The CDR3 totals 16 residues. Trimming cost V 2 bases and J 0 bases, with 11 bases left between them. CDR3: CASSLSGDGAKNIQYF. CDR3 in DNA: TGTGCCAGCAGTTTAAGTGGGGATGGAGCCAAAAACATTCAGTACTTC.

J is TRBJ2-3 and V is TRBV18; 7 positions agree with TRBD1. J gave up 3 bases and V 6 bases, and 9 bases lay outside the gene matches. Germline-derived CDR1 and CDR2 are KGHSH and LQKENI. The CDR3 contains 15 residues. CDR3 DNA: TGTGCCAGCTCGCCCGGACAGGTTCTTACAGATACGCAGTATTTT. Its protein is CASSPGQVLTDTQYF.

This clonotype appeared many times. CDR3 protein: CASSLGVRETQYF. CDR3 nucleotide sequence: TGTGCCAGCAGTTTAGGGGTTCGGGAGACCCAGTACTTC. The chain combines TRBV28 with TRBJ2-5, with D hard to call. Germline V gene sequence: CDR1 MDHEN, CDR2 SYDVKM. The CDR3 runs 13 residues. The germline V and J ends were trimmed by 2 bases and 5 bases, with 9 bases remaining between them.

This chain uses TRBV20-1 with TRBJ2-7, with TRBD2 matching 14 bases. Trimming cost V 6 bases and J 1 base; bases outside gene matches: 11. The CDR3 is 17 amino acids. CDR1 and CDR2 from the germline V gene are DFQATT and SNEGSKA (reference sequence). The CDR3 region is CSATGTSGSYRSYEQYF. Here the CDR3 DNA reads TGCAGTGCCACCGGGACTAGCGGGAGTTATAGGTCCTACGAGCAGTACTTC.

The chain links TRBV5-1 to TRBJ2-1; TRBD2 aligns across 11 bases. The CDR3 covers 15 residues. V gave up 5 bases and J gave up 8 bases; unmatched junction bases: 9. Germline V gene lookup returns CDR1 SGHRS and CDR2 YFSETQ. The CDR3 coding sequence is TGCGCCAGCAGACCTAACCTAGCGGGAGGTCATGAGCAGTTCTTC. It is translated as CASRPNLAGGHEQFF.